This TCR beta chain was identified during a study of blood T cell repertoires in COVID-19. The CDR3 loop spans 15 amino acids. Data came from immunoSEQ multiplex PCR; TCRdb stores just in-frame clones and leaves some out. The repertoire has about 190,000 clones, about four fifths of them found once; the top ten carry 3.2%. The clonotype was recovered from a woman aged 30 to 39 who had recovered from COVID-19. The chain couples TRBV21-1 to TRBJ1-1; the D segment call TRBD1 is taken from the table without a DNA check. TRBV21-1 is described as a pseudogene. Source material: PBMCs or T cells enriched from blood (not recorded which). This chain's CDR3 is CASSTQGQMNTEAFF. DNA of the CDR3: TGTGCCAGCAGCACTCAGGGACAGATGAACACTGAAGCTTTCTTT.